The T cell receptor beta chain described here comes from a study of blood T cell repertoires in COVID-19. CDR1 and CDR2 from the germline V gene are LGHNA and YSLEER. CDR3 length equals 16 residues. Trimming removed 0 bases from V and 3 bases from J; junction bases left unmatched: 8. Measured with immunoSEQ multiplex PCR; TCRdb has only the in-frame clones, and not every one. Among 65,000 to 85,000 clones listed, around 87% were seen once. The V call is TRBV4-3, the J call TRBJ2-7; TRBD1 matches at 7 bases. Sequenced material: peripheral blood. This receptor was obtained from a woman aged 18 to 35 with acute or convalescent COVID-19. This CDR3 reads CASSQEVYRGLYEQYF. The DNA for the CDR3 is TGCGCCAGCAGCCAAGAAGTCTACAGGGGCCTCTACGAGCAGTACTTC.